These 19 T cell receptor beta chains were all obtained from the same sample, sequenced in a study of patients and donors after allogeneic stem cell transplantation. One entry per CDR3 protein results from TCRdb running MiXCR on the RT-PCR reads. The data contain about a million distinct CDR3 sequences, about a sixth of them singletons. Sequenced material: blood, either unsorted or a sorted T cell fraction (not recorded which). These receptors originate from a human donor who was either an allogeneic HSCT recipient or a stem cell or donor lymphocyte infusion donor (not recorded which). It is not recorded whose cells these are; they may come from a transplant donor.

This clonotype has more than one count but fewer than ten. This chain uses TRBV5-1 with TRBJ1-2; D not resolved. Germline values: CDR1 SGHRS, CDR2 YFSETQ. V lost 4 bases, J lost 5 bases, and 15 bases lay in between. The CDR3 loop spans 14 amino acids. The DNA for the CDR3 is TGCGCCAGCAGCCTAGACCCTCTCTCTTATGGCTACACCTTC. Translating gives CASSLDPLSYGYTF.

This clonotype was observed a few times. The chain links TRBV5-1 to TRBJ1-2, with D uncertain. There are 15 residues in the CDR3. Germline CDR1 reads SGHRS; CDR2 reads YFSETQ. Trimming removed 4 bases at V and 2 bases at J, with 15 bases between. The CDR3 bases are TGCGCCAGCAGCCCGACGGACGGAGCAAACTATGGCTACACCTTC. Translated, it gives CASSPTDGANYGYTF.

This clonotype was recorded many times. The chain couples TRBV12-3 or TRBV12-4 to TRBJ2-7; 7 bases map to TRBD1. The trim removed 6 bases at V and 3 bases at J, leaving 5 bases unmatched. The CDR3 runs to 13 residues. Here the CDR3 reads CASRHTGDYEQYF. The CDR3 bases are TGTGCCAGCAGGCACACAGGGGACTACGAGCAGTACTTC.

At least ten counts were recorded for this clonotype. The chain recombines TRBV5-1 with TRBJ1-2; D uncertain. The CDR3 spans 14 residues. Germline lookup yields CDR1 SGHRS and CDR2 YFSETQ. V shed 1 base and J shed 0 bases, with 7 bases lying between them. In DNA, the CDR3 is TGCGCCAGCAGCTTGCAGGAGGCTAACTATGGCTACACCTTC. Residues: CASSLQEANYGYTF.

This chain joins TRBV7-9 and TRBJ1-2; 8 positions agree with TRBD1. Germline CDR1 SEHNR, CDR2 FQNEAQ (reference sequence). J gave up 3 bases and V 3 bases, and 3 bases lay outside the gene matches. This CDR3 region has 14 residues. CDR3 region: CASSLTGAHYGYTF. In DNA form, the CDR3 reads TGTGCCAGCAGCTTGACAGGGGCCCACTATGGCTACACCTTC.

The rearrangement links TRBV20-1 to TRBJ1-6; no firm D call. V shed 3 bases and J shed 4 bases, with 10 bases lying between them. CDR3 length: 14 amino acids. Germline CDR1 reads DFQATT; CDR2 reads SNEGSKA (reference sequence). The CDR3: CSARGVGYNSPLHF. DNA of the CDR3: TGCAGTGCTAGGGGAGTAGGATATAATTCACCCCTCCACTTT.

The gene calls are TRBV5-1 and TRBJ1-1; 8 bases line up with TRBD1. The CDR3 has 17 amino acids. CDR1 SGHRS and CDR2 YFSETQ come from the germline V gene. J gave up 0 bases and V 4 bases, and 11 bases lay outside the gene matches. The CDR3 DNA reads TGCGCCAGCAGCCCGAAATCAGGGGGCCTACTGAACACTGAAGCTTTCTTT. Residues: CASSPKSGGLLNTEAFF.

The CDR3 sequence: CAAAATNTGELFF. The CDR3 coding sequence is TGTGCAGCTGCAGCTACGAACACCGGGGAGCTGTTTTTT. The chain has TRBV27 and TRBJ2-2; D is unclear. The CDR3 totals 13 residues. From germline, CDR1 is MNHEY and CDR2 SMNVEV (reference sequence).

This clonotype appeared a few times. This chain joins TRBV7-6 and TRBJ2-1, with a weak D call TRBD2 (5 bases). The CDR3 length is 13 residues. Germline V gene data show CDR1 as SGHVS and CDR2 as FNYEAQ. The V end was cut by 5 bases, the J end by 10 bases, with 15 bases between. The CDR3 is CASSPYIEGEQFF. As DNA, the CDR3 is TGTGCCAGCAGCCCGTATATTGAGGGCGAGCAGTTCTTC.

V is TRBV7-3 and J is TRBJ1-1, with D perhaps matching TRBD1 (5 bases). Per germline, CDR1 SGHTA and CDR2 FQGTGA. V was shortened by 2 bases and J by 3 bases, with 13 bases between the two germline ends. The CDR3 loop spans 15 amino acids. The CDR3 spells CASSLQGTRYTEAFF. CDR3 DNA: TGTGCCAGCAGCTTACAGGGCACCAGGTACACTGAAGCTTTCTTT. The variable domain in full, with the rest retrieved from reference TRBV7-3 and TRBJ1-1, is GAGVSQTPSNKVTEKGKYVELRCDPISGHTALYWYRQSLGQGPEFLIYFQGTGAADDSGLPNDRFFAVRPEGSVSTLKIQRTERGDSAVYLCASSLQGTRYTEAFFGQGTRLTVV.

The gene calls are TRBV24-1 and TRBJ1-4; TRBD1 is a possible D gene (6 bases). Trimming left V 4 bases short and J 4 bases short, with 15 bases between. Germline CDR1 KGHDR, CDR2 SFDVKD. The CDR3 loop spans 16 amino acids. The CDR3 region is CATSESRGFNNEKLFF. The CDR3 DNA sequence: TGTGCCACCAGTGAAAGCAGGGGCTTTAATAATGAAAAACTGTTTTTT.

This clonotype was observed a few times. The V gene is TRBV4-2, the J gene TRBJ2-5; TRBD1 is a possible D gene (5 bases). There are 14 residues in the CDR3. Deletions cut 0 bases from V and 1 base from J, with 6 bases between. The germline V gene encodes CDR1 LGHNA and CDR2 YNFKEQ. CDR3 amino acids: CASSQETVQETQYF. CDR3 nucleotides: TGTGCCAGCAGCCAAGAGACAGTCCAAGAGACCCAGTACTTC.

This clonotype was seen only a few times. The chain uses TRBV7-9 and TRBJ2-5; D remains unclear. This CDR3 comprises 15 residues. Per germline, CDR1 SEHNR and CDR2 FQNEAQ (reference sequence). The V end lost 0 bases, the J end lost 4 bases, and 12 bases lay between the germline ends. This CDR3 reads CASSLAYARIETQYF. CDR3 coding DNA: TGTGCCAGCAGCTTAGCGTATGCACGAATAGAGACCCAGTACTTC.

V gene TRBV20-1 combines with J gene TRBJ1-2; D is ambiguous. CDR1 and CDR2 from the germline V gene are DFQATT and SNEGSKA (reference sequence). The V end lost 1 base, the J end lost 8 bases, and 14 bases lay between the germline ends. The length of the CDR3 is 13 residues. In DNA form, the CDR3 reads TGCAGTGCTAGAGGTCCACATGGAAGGGGCTACACCTTC. Translated, it gives CSARGPHGRGYTF.

This clonotype was seen a handful of times. The rearrangement uses TRBV25-1 and TRBJ1-2; D is uncertain. This CDR3 has 14 residues. Trimming stripped 8 bases from V and 0 bases from J, with 13 bases between. Looked up from germline, CDR1 is MGHDK and CDR2 is SYGVNS. In DNA form, the CDR3 reads TGTGCCAGCCGCTCCCACTCGTCTAACTATGGCTACACCTTC. Its protein is CASRSHSSNYGYTF.

CDR3 residues: CASSLYREVSYEQYF. The CDR3 nucleotides are TGCGCCAGCAGCTTGTATCGGGAGGTCTCCTACGAGCAGTACTTC. V and J are TRBV5-1 and TRBJ2-7; 7 nucleotides agree with TRBD2. Germline trimming cut 1 base from V and 0 bases from J; bases unmatched to any gene: 4. CDR3 length equals 15 residues. Per germline, CDR1 SGHRS and CDR2 YFSETQ.

The chain recombines TRBV21-1 with TRBJ2-7; the table's TRBD2 call for D was not verified on the DNA. TRBV21-1 is a pseudogene. This CDR3 is built from 15 residues. CDR3 sequence: CASSKCPWTSYEQYF. CDR3 nucleotide sequence: TGTGCCAGCAGCAAATGCCCCTGGACTAGCTACGAGCAGTACTTC.

This clonotype was detected many times. J is TRBJ1-4 and V is TRBV12-3 or TRBV12-4, with D unresolved. The CDR3 is made up of 14 amino acids. Deletions cut 3 bases from V and 6 bases from J, with 11 bases between. The CDR3 nucleotides are TGTGCCAGCAGTTTCCGGGGTATCGATGAAAAACTGTTTTTT. Residues: CASSFRGIDEKLFF.

This clonotype occurred a few times. The chain links TRBV10-3 to TRBJ1-2; D unresolved. Germline V gene data show CDR1 as ENHRY and CDR2 as SYGVKD. Trimming pared 3 bases from V and 0 bases from J, leaving 8 bases between. The CDR3 runs 14 residues. The CDR3 nucleotides read TGTGCCATCAGTGACGCCAGTACTAACTATGGCTACACCTTC. It translates to CAISDASTNYGYTF.